A single T cell receptor beta chain is shown here with its context. Its antigen is undetermined. Germline V CDR1 and CDR2: KGHSH, LQKENI. The CDR3 is 15 amino acids. V shed 4 bases and J 5 bases; nucleotides not matched to a gene: 10. This sample was included in a study of radiotherapy plus CTLA-4 blockade in lung cancer. Study at large: Across the patients, objective responses occurred in more than 15%, and disease control in approximately 30%. Notes on the study in general: In blood, after radiotherapy plus ipilimumab, tumor-derived TCR clones expanded.

The table came from immunoSEQ multiplex PCR; TCRdb's copy has only in-frame clones and leaves some out. The table has approximately 100,000 clones, more than 75% seen once. The starting material was peripheral blood, obtained from a patient treated with radiotherapy plus ipilimumab. The chain couples TRBV18 to TRBJ1-1; 7 bases line up with TRBD1. The source is a human donor with non-small cell lung cancer that progressed on radiotherapy plus ipilimumab. Some clones in this sample may be carry-over from other donors' samples. The CDR3 region is CASSLTRMTGTEAFF. DNA for the CDR3: TGTGCCAGCTCACTCACTAGAATGACAGGGACTGAAGCTTTCTTT. Filled out from reference TRBV18 and TRBJ1-1, the complete variable domain reads NAGVMQNPRHLVRRRGQEARLRCSPMKGHSHVYWYRQLPEEGLKFMVYLQKENIIDESGMPKERFSAEFPKEGPSILRIQQVVRGDSAAYFCASSLTRMTGTEAFFGQGTRLTVV.